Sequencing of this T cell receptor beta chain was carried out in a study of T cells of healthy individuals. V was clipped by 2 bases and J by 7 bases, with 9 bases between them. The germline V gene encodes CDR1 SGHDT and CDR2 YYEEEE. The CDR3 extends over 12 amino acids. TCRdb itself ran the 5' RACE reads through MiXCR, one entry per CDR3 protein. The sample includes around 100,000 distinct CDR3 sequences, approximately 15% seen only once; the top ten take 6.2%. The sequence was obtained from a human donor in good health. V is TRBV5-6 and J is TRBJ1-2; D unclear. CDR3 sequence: CASSFHLGGYTF. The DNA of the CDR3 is TGTGCCAGCAGCTTTCACTTGGGTGGCTACACCTTC.